This TCR beta chain was identified during a study of blood T cells in healthy people across ages. General study findings and limits: Naive T cell percentage showed a strong correlation with the diversity of TCR beta.

Remarks on this clonotype: Its antigen is unknown.

With a J-beta primer mix and a sample-barcoded 5' primer, a second PCR ran about 7 to 12 cycles. TCRdb used MiXCR to reprocess the 5' RACE reads, holding one entry per CDR3 protein. Among roughly 1.9 million distinct CDR3 sequences listed, 30% to 40% were seen once. The CDR3 is 13 amino acids. CDR1 and CDR2 (germline): MDHEN, SYDVKM. Donation came from healthy Caucasian individuals in Russia who were aged about 6 to 100. Every donor gave approximately 10 milliliters of peripheral blood. Total RNA, at least 5.5 micrograms per sample, came from PBMCs. This chain links TRBV28 with TRBJ2-4, with 7 nucleotides matching TRBD1. The DNA end favors TRBJ2-5, so the J call may be wrong. The TCR was taken from a human donor in good health. Input material: blood. The CDR3 region is CASSTTGKETQYF. In DNA, the CDR3 is TGTGCCAGCAGCACGACAGGGAAAGAGACCCAGTACTTC.